This passage covers 8 T cell receptor beta chains from one sample sequenced in a study of T cell changes during pregnancy in multiple sclerosis. Clones were sequenced by immunoSEQ multiplex PCR, and TCRdb holds only the in-frame ones, with some missing. The sample holds about 57,000 clones, approximately 91% seen once. The specimen comprised peripheral blood, sampled after pregnancy. Every receptor here comes from a female donor with multiple sclerosis, enrolled in a pregnancy study.

The rearrangement uses TRBV5-6 and TRBJ2-2; D is perhaps TRBD1 (5 bases). This CDR3 region has 16 residues. CDR1 is SGHDT and CDR2 is YYEEEE in the germline V gene. Trimming pared 0 bases from V and 3 bases from J, leaving 12 bases between. CDR3 protein: CASSLVPGRHTGELFF. Here the CDR3 DNA reads TGTGCCAGCAGCTTGGTGCCAGGGCGTCACACCGGGGAGCTGTTTTTT.

This chain uses TRBV6-5 with TRBJ2-7, with 10 nucleotides matching TRBD1. Per germline, CDR1 MNHEY and CDR2 SVGAGI. The V segment lost 5 bases and the J segment 2 bases; nucleotides outside the gene matches: 6. The CDR3 extends over 15 amino acids. CDR3 sequence (DNA): TGTGCCAGCAGTGGTGGACAGGGGGGGACCTACGAGCAGTACTTC. It is translated as CASSGGQGGTYEQYF.

This rearrangement joins TRBV9 to TRBJ2-1; 9 nucleotides align to TRBD1. With V trimmed by 2 bases and J by 5 bases, 5 bases remained unmatched. Per germline, CDR1 SGDLS and CDR2 YYNGEE. CDR3 length: 15 amino acids. CDR3 coding DNA: TGTGCCAGCAGCGTGACAGGGGGAGTTGACAATGAGCAGTTCTTC. This encodes CASSVTGGVDNEQFF.

CDR3 sequence: CASSQRGGQGNTEAFF. The CDR3 DNA sequence: TGCGCCAGCAGCCAAAGGGGGGGTCAGGGGAACACTGAAGCTTTCTTT. V and J are TRBV4-1 and TRBJ1-1, with D maybe TRBD1 (6 bases). Trimming took 2 bases from V and 1 from J, leaving 14 bases between them. Germline assignment: CDR1 MGHRA and CDR2 YSYEKL. The length of the CDR3 is 16 residues.

The rearrangement uses TRBV30 and TRBJ2-7; a possible D gene is TRBD1 (6 bases). Germline V gives CDR1 GTSNPN, CDR2 SVGIG (reference sequence). Trimming cost V 5 bases and J 12 bases, with 17 bases left between them. The CDR3 contains 11 residues. CDR3 bases: TGTGCCTGGCAGTGGACAGCCGGATGGTACTTC. Translated: CAWQWTAGWYF.

V gene TRBV28 combines with J gene TRBJ2-4; TRBD2 aligns across 10 bases. Germline CDR1 is MDHEN and CDR2 is SYDVKM. The J segment lost 7 bases and the V segment lost 6 bases, leaving 3 bases of the junction unmatched. CDR3 length equals 13 residues. CDR3 sequence: CASSPSGGNIQYF. The DNA for the CDR3 is TGTGCCAGCAGCCCTAGCGGGGGCAACATTCAGTACTTC. Variable domain in full (rest from reference TRBV28 and TRBJ2-4): DVKVTQSSRYLVKRTGEKVFLECVQDMDHENMFWYRQDPGLGLRLIYFSYDVKMKEKGDIPEGYSVSREKKERFSLILESASTNQTSMYLCASSPSGGNIQYFGAGTRLSVL.

The CDR3 region has the DNA TGTGCCAGCAGCTTATTCGGGGGAACCTATAATTCACCCCTCCACTTT. Protein sequence: CASSLFGGTYNSPLHF. The chain carries TRBV7-8 and TRBJ1-6; a weak D match, TRBD1 (5 bases). The CDR3 is made up of 16 amino acids. The germline V gene has CDR1 SGHVS and CDR2 FQNEAQ. V was trimmed by 2 bases and J by 2 bases, leaving 10 bases between them.

The genes are TRBV7-2 and TRBJ2-3; D is ambiguous. Per the germline V gene, CDR1 is SGHTA and CDR2 is FQGNSA. The length of the CDR3 is 13 residues. V dropped 5 bases and J dropped 15 bases, with 21 bases sitting between them. The CDR3 sequence is CASSLHGDSSAYF. CDR3 DNA: TGTGCCAGCAGCCTCCACGGTGACTCCTCGGCCTATTTT.